Listed here are 26 T cell receptor beta chains from one sample, sequenced in a study of blood T cell repertoires in COVID-19 (dated by TCRdb to the early 2020s). The library was prepared using the immunoSEQ multiplex PCR assay. TCRdb mirrors the immuneACCESS table, restricted to in-frame sequences. Some clones are absent from its copies; in checked studies, under half trace to an unresolved V gene, and the reason for the others is unknown. Within this sample are more than 300,000 clones, with about 88% of them counted one time only. 1.2% of the sample belongs to the ten largest clones. The sequencing input was PBMCs or T cells enriched from blood (not recorded which). These receptors came from a woman between 18 and 29 years old who had recovered from COVID-19.

The J gene is TRBJ2-7, the V gene TRBV4-3, with D maybe TRBD2 (6 bases). The V end was cut by 0 bases, the J end by 2 bases, with 14 bases between. The CDR3 loop spans 16 amino acids. The germline V gene encodes CDR1 LGHNA and CDR2 YSLEER. CDR3 region: CASSQDRWGDAYEQYF. CDR3 DNA: TGCGCCAGCAGCCAAGATCGGTGGGGGGATGCCTACGAGCAGTACTTC.

The chain has TRBV7-9 and TRBJ1-2; a weak D match, TRBD1 (5 bases). Germline V gives CDR1 SEHNR, CDR2 FQNEAQ (reference sequence). V gave up 3 bases and J gave up 6 bases, with 20 bases separating them. CDR3 size: 16 residues. The CDR3 here is CASSFDSQGTGDGYTF. In DNA form, the CDR3 reads TGTGCCAGCAGCTTTGATAGCCAAGGGACGGGGGATGGCTACACCTTC.

This rearrangement joins TRBV3-1 (or the pseudogene TRBV3-2) to TRBJ2-3, with 10 positions matching TRBD2. CDR1 is LGHDT and CDR2 is YNNKEL in the germline V gene (reference sequence). Germline trimming cut 0 bases from V and 4 bases from J; bases unmatched to any gene: 10. CDR3 size: 18 residues. DNA of the CDR3: TGTGCCAGCAGCCAAGATATGGAGGAAGCGGGGGGGGCAGATACGCAGTATTTT. It specifies CASSQDMEEAGGADTQYF.

This clone was counted only a few times. The chain is built from TRBV6-2 or TRBV6-3 and TRBJ1-5; D is unresolved. The germline V and J ends were trimmed by 2 bases and 3 bases, with 14 bases remaining between them. The CDR3 contains 16 residues. The germline V gene encodes CDR1 MNHEY and CDR2 SVGEGT. CDR3 region: CASSYGLEPSNQPQHF. The CDR3 nucleotides read TGTGCCAGCAGTTACGGTCTGGAGCCCTCCAATCAGCCCCAGCATTTT.

The CDR3 DNA sequence: TGTGCCAGCAGCCAGGGGGACACGAGCAATCAGCCCCAGCATTTT. It encodes CASSQGDTSNQPQHF. V usage is TRBV7-2 and J usage is TRBJ1-5, with TRBD1 matching 7 bases. This CDR3 has 15 residues. Germline V gene sequence: CDR1 SGHTA, CDR2 FQGNSA. Trimming cost V 5 bases and J 1 base; bases outside gene matches: 5.

V and J are TRBV4-1 and TRBJ1-1; D gene ambiguous. Germline CDR1 MGHRA, CDR2 YSYEKL. Trimming left V 1 base short and J 2 bases short, with 17 bases between. The CDR3 is made up of 17 amino acids. The CDR3 spells CASSQGPRSRLNTEAFF. The CDR3, as DNA: TGCGCCAGCAGCCAAGGTCCGAGGTCTAGACTTAACACTGAAGCTTTCTTT.

The chain carries TRBV6-5 and TRBJ2-1, with TRBD1 matching 7 bases. There are 15 residues in the CDR3. CDR1 and CDR2 from the germline V gene are MNHEY and SVGAGI. Trimming at V came to 2 bases and at J to 5 bases, leaving 6 bases not matched to a gene. The CDR3 nucleotides are TGTGCCAGCAGTTACAAGGACAGGTTCAACAATGAGCAGTTCTTC. This translates into CASSYKDRFNNEQFF.

This chain links TRBV6-5 with TRBJ1-6; TRBD1 matches 7 bases. From germline, CDR1 is MNHEY and CDR2 SVGAGI. Trimming at V came to 6 bases and at J to 4 bases, leaving 3 bases not matched to a gene. This CDR3 comprises 14 residues. The CDR3 region is CASRGTVYNSPLHF. Here the CDR3 DNA reads TGTGCCAGCAGGGGGACAGTGTATAATTCACCCCTCCACTTT.

This clone was counted a single time. This sequence joins TRBV11-3 and TRBJ1-1; the D is unclear. The CDR3 totals 13 residues. Germline CDR1 SGHNT, CDR2 YENEEA. Deletions cut 5 bases from V and 1 base from J, with 8 bases between. The CDR3 loop reads CASSASWNTEAFF. CDR3 DNA sequence: TGTGCCAGCAGCGCGTCGTGGAACACTGAAGCTTTCTTT.

The V and J genes are TRBV9 and TRBJ2-6, with D unclear. V lost 4 bases and J 3 bases, leaving 14 bases between the germline ends. Germline CDR1 reads SGDLS; CDR2 reads YYNGEE. The length of the CDR3 is 16 residues. For the CDR3, the DNA is TGTGCCAGCAGCCCCTTTCAGGTTAGTGGGGCCAACGTCCTGACTTTC. Protein product: CASSPFQVSGANVLTF.

The chain combines TRBV29-1 with TRBJ1-4; 9 nucleotides agree with TRBD1. Trimming took 6 bases from V and 5 from J; bases not matched to a gene: 7. Germline V gives CDR1 SQVTM, CDR2 ANQGSEA. This CDR3 is built from 14 residues. This CDR3 reads CSVRTGTGNEKLFF. The CDR3 DNA follows: TGCAGCGTGAGGACCGGGACAGGGAATGAAAAACTGTTTTTT.

CDR3: CASSDRADEQYF. The CDR3 DNA reads as TGTGCCAGCAGTGATAGAGCCGACGAGCAGTACTTC. The chain is built from TRBV25-1 and TRBJ2-7, with unresolved D. This CDR3 is 12 amino acids long. Germline CDR1 MGHDK, CDR2 SYGVNS. The germline V and J ends were trimmed by 3 bases and 5 bases, with 8 bases remaining between them.

The V call is TRBV6-6, the J call TRBJ2-2, with D perhaps matching TRBD2 (6 bases). CDR1 is MNHNY and CDR2 is SVGAGI in the germline V gene (reference sequence). V lost 1 base, J lost 3 bases, and 12 bases lay in between. The CDR3 extends over 16 amino acids. The CDR3 DNA reads TGTGCCAGCAGTTACTGGGGTGGCGGGGACACCGGGGAGCTGTTTTTT. Translation: CASSYWGGGDTGELFF.

The chain has TRBV3-1 (or the pseudogene TRBV3-2) and TRBJ1-1; no reliable D call. This CDR3 contains 14 residues. The V and J ends lost 6 bases and 6 bases respectively, with 17 bases between them. Germline CDR1 is LGHDT and CDR2 is YNNKEL (reference sequence). As DNA, the CDR3 is TGTGCCAGCAGTCAACCTAATAGTGAGGCTGAAGCTTTCTTT. This encodes CASSQPNSEAEAFF.

This sequence joins TRBV18 and TRBJ1-5, with 8 bases lining up with TRBD1. V lost 5 bases and J lost 3; bases outside the gene matches: 6. Germline assignment: CDR1 KGHSH and CDR2 LQKENI. The CDR3 loop spans 15 amino acids. The CDR3: CASSGQGMNNQPQHF. The CDR3 DNA follows: TGTGCCAGCTCAGGACAGGGAATGAACAATCAGCCCCAGCATTTT.

The genes are TRBV7-9 and TRBJ2-7; a possible D gene is TRBD1 (6 bases). The germline V gene has CDR1 SEHNR and CDR2 FQNEAQ (reference sequence). Trimming took 5 bases from V and 4 from J, leaving 15 bases between them. This CDR3 region has 14 residues. Written as DNA, the CDR3 is TGTGCCAGCAGCCCTACAGGGATAACGTACGAGCAGTACTTC. This codes for CASSPTGITYEQYF.

The CDR3 spells CASSRRDRGLSSGNTIYF. DNA of the CDR3: TGTGCCAGCAGCCGGCGGGACAGGGGGCTAAGCTCTGGAAACACCATATATTTT. V is TRBV5-5 and J is TRBJ1-3; 12 bases fit TRBD1. This CDR3 comprises 18 residues. J gave up 0 bases and V 4 bases, and 8 bases lay outside the gene matches. The V gene's germline CDR1 is SGHKS and CDR2 YYEKEE (reference sequence).

The V and J genes are TRBV27 and TRBJ1-1, with D possibly being TRBD1 (5 bases). Germline CDR1 reads MNHEY; CDR2 reads SMNVEV (reference sequence). This CDR3 is 14 amino acids long. With 1 base removed from V and 6 bases from J, the gap between germline ends came to 12 bases. Here the CDR3 DNA reads TGTGCCAGCAGTTTATATCGGGGGAGCGCTGAAGCTTTCTTT. It is translated as CASSLYRGSAEAFF.

The rearrangement joins TRBV4-3 to TRBJ1-1, with D hard to call. CDR3 length: 15 amino acids. V lost 0 bases to trimming and J lost 0 bases, with 8 bases between them. Germline values: CDR1 LGHNA, CDR2 YSLEER. This CDR3 reads CASSQDGPMNTEAFF. DNA for the CDR3: TGCGCCAGCAGCCAAGATGGTCCTATGAACACTGAAGCTTTCTTT.

This clone was seen just once. CDR3 coding DNA: TGTGCCAGCAGCGTCCGAGTCGGGATGGACACCGGGGAGCTGTTTTTT. It yields the protein CASSVRVGMDTGELFF. The V and J genes are TRBV9 and TRBJ2-2, with TRBD2 as a possible D gene (5 bases). The V gene's germline CDR1 is SGDLS and CDR2 YYNGEE. V dropped 2 bases and J dropped 3 bases, with 14 bases sitting between them. There are 16 residues in the CDR3. Variable domain in full (rest from reference TRBV9 and TRBJ2-2): DSGVTQTPKHLITATGQRVTLRCSPRSGDLSVYWYQQSLDQGLQFLIQYYNGEERAKGNILERFSAQQFPDLHSELNLSSLELGDSALYFCASSVRVGMDTGELFFGEGSRLTVL.

The chain couples TRBV2 to TRBJ2-3; TRBD2 matches at 10 bases. Trimming cost V 7 bases and J 5 bases; bases outside gene matches: 12. CDR1 SNHLY and CDR2 FYNNEI come from the germline V gene. This CDR3 contains 16 residues. CDR3 DNA sequence: TGTGCCAGCAATTTAGCGTGGACTAGCGGCCTAGATACGCAGTATTTT. Translating it yields CASNLAWTSGLDTQYF.

This chain joins TRBV5-6 and TRBJ1-3; D gene uncertain. The CDR3 spans 17 residues. Germline CDR1 SGHDT, CDR2 YYEEEE. V was clipped by 4 bases and J by 0 bases, with 17 bases between them. For the CDR3, the DNA is TGTGCCAGCAGCCCACGGGAGGCAGATGGCTCTGGAAACACCATATATTTT. Encoded protein: CASSPREADGSGNTIYF.

The rearrangement links TRBV18 to TRBJ1-1; D is ambiguous. The germline CDR1 and CDR2 sequences are KGHSH and LQKENI. CDR3 length equals 15 residues. The V and J ends lost 3 bases and 6 bases respectively, with 17 bases between them. The CDR3 reads CASSPPPGSHSEAFF. The CDR3, as DNA: TGTGCCAGCTCACCTCCTCCGGGGAGTCATTCTGAAGCTTTCTTT.

V and J are TRBV6-5 and TRBJ1-4; D remains unclear. The V end lost 2 bases, the J end lost 4 bases, and 8 bases lay between the germline ends. CDR3 length equals 14 residues. The germline CDR1 and CDR2 sequences are MNHEY and SVGAGI. CDR3 DNA sequence: TGTGCCAGCAGTTACGAACAGAGTAATGAAAAACTGTTTTTT. Its translation is CASSYEQSNEKLFF.

The CDR3 DNA sequence: TGTGCCAGCAGCGACGACAGGGGATGGAGCAAAAACATTCAGTACTTC. It encodes CASSDDRGWSKNIQYF. The genes are TRBV25-1 and TRBJ2-4; 8 bases are shared with TRBD1. Germline CDR1 is MGHDK and CDR2 is SYGVNS. J lost 3 bases, V lost 6 bases, and 10 bases had no gene match. The CDR3 totals 16 residues.

The chain carries TRBV6-2 or TRBV6-3 and TRBJ1-6, with 7 bases fitting TRBD1. This CDR3 comprises 15 residues. Germline CDR1 MNHEY, CDR2 SVGEGT. J lost 9 bases, V lost 3 bases, and 8 bases had no gene match. CDR3 amino acids: CASSYPVTGVSPLHF. Here the CDR3 DNA reads TGTGCCAGCAGTTATCCAGTTACAGGGGTTTCACCCCTCCACTTT.